This T cell receptor beta chain was retrieved from a study of Ad26.COV2.S vaccination and SARS-CoV-2 variants. Sequencing used immunoSEQ multiplex PCR; TCRdb keeps in-frame clones, though not all of them. The table shows 450,000 to 550,000 clones, with nearly 90% occurring only once. The CDR3 runs to 19 residues. Germline assignment: CDR1 SEHNR and CDR2 FQNEAQ (reference sequence). Trimming removed 4 bases from V and 1 base from J; junction bases left unmatched: 10. Stated treatment: 19 received Ad26.COV2.S at low or high dose, single or two shots; 5 received placebo; per-sample allocation not given. Samples came from day 63 after the first vaccine or placebo injection.

The sequencing here drew on peripheral blood, taken in a trial of Ad26.COV2.S vaccine versus placebo. This chain uses TRBV7-9 with TRBJ1-4; 12 nucleotides line up with TRBD1. The clonotype was recovered from a person aged 18 to 59 who received the Ad26.COV2.S COVID-19 vaccine or a placebo. CDR3 amino acids: CASSSGTGGDLRTNEKLFF. CDR3 sequence (DNA): TGTGCCAGCAGCTCCGGGACAGGGGGCGACTTGCGAACTAATGAAAAACTGTTTTTT. Full variable domain (missing parts from reference TRBV7-9 and TRBJ1-4): DTGVSQNPRHKITKRGQNVTFRCDPISEHNRLYWYRQTLGQGPEFLTYFQNEAQLEKSRLLSDRFSAERPKGSFSTLEIQRTEQGDSAMYLCASSSGTGGDLRTNEKLFFGSGTQLSVL.